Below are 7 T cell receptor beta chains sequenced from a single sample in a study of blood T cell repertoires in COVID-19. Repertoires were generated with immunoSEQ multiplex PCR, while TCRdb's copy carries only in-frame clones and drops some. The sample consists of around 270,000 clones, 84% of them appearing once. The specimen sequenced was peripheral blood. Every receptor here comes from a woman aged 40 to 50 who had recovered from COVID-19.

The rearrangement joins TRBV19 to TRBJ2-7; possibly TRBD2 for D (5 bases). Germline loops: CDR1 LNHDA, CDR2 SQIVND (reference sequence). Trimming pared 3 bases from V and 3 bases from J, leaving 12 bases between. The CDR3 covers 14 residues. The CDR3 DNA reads TGTGCCAGTAGTATCTCACTGGGAGACTACGAGCAGTACTTC. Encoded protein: CASSISLGDYEQYF.

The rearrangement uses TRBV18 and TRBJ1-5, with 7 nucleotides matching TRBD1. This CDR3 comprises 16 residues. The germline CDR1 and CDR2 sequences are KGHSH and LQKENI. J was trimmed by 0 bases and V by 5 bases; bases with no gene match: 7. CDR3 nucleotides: TGTGCCAGCTCAACGACAGGGTCCGGTAGCAATCAGCCCCAGCATTTT. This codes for CASSTTGSGSNQPQHF.

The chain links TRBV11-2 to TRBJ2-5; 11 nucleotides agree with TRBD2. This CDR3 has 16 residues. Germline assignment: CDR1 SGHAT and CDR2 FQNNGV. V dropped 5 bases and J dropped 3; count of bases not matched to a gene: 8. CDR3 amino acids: CASSGLAGGRKETQYF. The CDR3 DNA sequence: TGTGCCAGCAGCGGCCTAGCGGGGGGTCGAAAAGAGACCCAGTACTTC. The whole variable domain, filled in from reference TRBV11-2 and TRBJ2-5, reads EAGVAQSPRYKIIEKRQSVAFWCNPISGHATLYWYQQILGQGPKLLIQFQNNGVVDDSQLPKDRFSAERLKGVDSTLKIQPAKLEDSAVYLCASSGLAGGRKETQYFGPGTRLLVL.

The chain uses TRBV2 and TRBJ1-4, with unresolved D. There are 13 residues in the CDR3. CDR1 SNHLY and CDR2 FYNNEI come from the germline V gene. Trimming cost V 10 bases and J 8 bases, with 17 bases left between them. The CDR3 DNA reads TGTGCCACCCAGCTGAATAACGGGGAAAAACTGTTTTTT. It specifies CATQLNNGEKLFF.

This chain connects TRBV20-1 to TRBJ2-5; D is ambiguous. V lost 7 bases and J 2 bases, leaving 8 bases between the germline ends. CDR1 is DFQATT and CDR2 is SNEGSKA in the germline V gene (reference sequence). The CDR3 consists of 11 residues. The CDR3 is CSGQKQETQYF. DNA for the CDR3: TGCAGTGGGCAGAAACAAGAGACCCAGTACTTC.

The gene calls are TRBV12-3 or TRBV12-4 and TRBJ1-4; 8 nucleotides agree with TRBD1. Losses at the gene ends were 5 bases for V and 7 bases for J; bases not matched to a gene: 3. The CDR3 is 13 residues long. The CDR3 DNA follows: TGTGCCAGCAGTGGACAGGGAGGTGAAAAACTGTTTTTT. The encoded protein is CASSGQGGEKLFF.

The CDR3 is CASSEVRFRAKNIQYF. The CDR3 DNA reads TGTGCCAGCAGTGAAGTTCGGTTCAGGGCCAAAAACATTCAGTACTTC. The chain uses TRBV6-1 and TRBJ2-4; D ambiguous. Germline-derived CDR1 and CDR2 are MNHNS and SASEGT. This CDR3 is 16 amino acids long. Trimming shortened V by 1 base and J by 1 base, and 11 bases separated the two germline ends.